The clone carrying this T cell receptor (beta chain) has a count of ten or more. The antigen remains unidentified. The data were taken from a study of CD8+CD57+ T cells in acquired aplastic anemia. The study's findings and limits: In common between the patients and the controls were nearly 30 CD8+ CDR3 sequences. For CD8+ Simpson's diversity, patients and controls showed no significant difference.

Only patients with CD8+CD57+ cell expansion on flow cytometry were chosen for sequencing. The enrolled patients all had severe acquired aplastic anemia. This CDR3 is 13 amino acids long. The ends were cut back, 3 bases at V and 5 bases at J, with 9 bases in the middle. CDR1 SNHLY and CDR2 FYNNEI come from the germline V gene. TCR beta VDJ and CDR3 were profiled, and genomic DNA was the template. TCRdb processed the reads anew with MiXCR; each CDR3 protein has one entry. The sample consists of 130,000 or so distinct CDR3 sequences, roughly 40% of them appearing once. Sequenced input: sorted CD4+, CD8+, or CD8+CD57+ T cells (not recorded which) from PBMCs. This clonotype was sampled from a human donor with aplastic anemia. The chain has TRBV2 and TRBJ2-3, with D perhaps given as TRBD1 or TRBD2 (5 bases each). CDR3 residues: CASSEGVQDTQYF. CDR3 DNA sequence: TGTGCCAGCAGTGAGGGGGTCCAAGATACGCAGTATTTT.